The 25 T cell receptor beta chains below were found in one sample sequenced in a study of cytotoxic CD8 clonotypes in ibrutinib-treated CLL. The repertoire was sequenced with immunoSEQ multiplex PCR; TCRdb's copy has only in-frame clones and lacks some. The sample has 110,000 to 150,000 clones, around 77% seen once; the top ten hold about 29%. The sample here was PBMCs, taken after 12 months of ibrutinib treatment. All receptors derive from a human donor with chronic lymphocytic leukemia.

This clone was seen a single time. J is TRBJ1-3 and V is TRBV6-1; the D gene is possibly TRBD1 (6 bases). The CDR3 is made up of 16 amino acids. V lost 4 bases to trimming and J lost 4 bases, with 17 bases between them. Germline V CDR1 and CDR2: MNHNS, SASEGT. DNA for the CDR3: TGTGCCAGCAGTGGCCGGGGGGGGGCGCGAGGAAACACCATATATTTT. The encoded protein is CASSGRGGARGNTIYF.

This clone turned up a few times. DNA for the CDR3: TGTGCCAGCAGCTTATCGTTGAACTATGGCTACACCTTC. It translates to CASSLSLNYGYTF. The gene calls are TRBV7-9 and TRBJ1-2; D gene unclear. The CDR3 is 13 amino acids. Germline assignment: CDR1 SEHNR and CDR2 FQNEAQ (reference sequence). V was cut by 2 bases and J by 2 bases, with 6 bases left in between.

J is TRBJ2-1 and V is TRBV13; D possibly corresponds to TRBD1 (7 bases). V gave up 6 bases and J gave up 7 bases, with 16 bases separating them. The germline V gene encodes CDR1 PRHDT and CDR2 FYEKMQ (reference sequence). The CDR3 has 14 amino acids. The CDR3 coding sequence is TGTGCCAGCAGGCGCGGGACAGCCACAAATGAGCAGTTCTTC. It codes for CASRRGTATNEQFF.

The DNA for the CDR3 is TGCGCCAGCAGCCTGTCCGGGACAGGGGTATACGAGCAGTACTTC. The encoded protein is CASSLSGTGVYEQYF. This chain connects TRBV5-1 to TRBJ2-7, with 10 bases matching TRBD1. J lost 4 bases, V lost 4 bases, and 8 bases had no gene match. Germline V gives CDR1 SGHRS, CDR2 YFSETQ. The CDR3 has 15 residues.

The V call is TRBV29-1, the J call TRBJ2-5; TRBD1 matches at 10 bases. V gave up 4 bases and J gave up 4 bases; unmatched junction bases: 15. The CDR3 consists of 17 residues. Germline lookup yields CDR1 SQVTM and CDR2 ANQGSEA. The CDR3 sequence is CSVVYLGQGVSRETQYF. The DNA of the CDR3 is TGCAGCGTTGTATACCTCGGACAGGGGGTGAGTCGAGAGACCCAGTACTTC.

The genes are TRBV5-1 and TRBJ2-7, with D unclear. Trimming pared 4 bases from V and 0 bases from J, leaving 8 bases between. The germline V gene encodes CDR1 SGHRS and CDR2 YFSETQ. The CDR3 loop spans 13 amino acids. The CDR3, as DNA: TGCGCCAGCAGCGGCGAAGGCTCCTACGAGCAGTACTTC. Its protein product is CASSGEGSYEQYF.

This clone was observed a handful of times. V gene TRBV16 combines with J gene TRBJ1-2; possible D gene TRBD1, 5 bases. V was shortened by 4 bases and J by 2 bases, with 11 bases between the two germline ends. Germline V gene sequence: CDR1 KGHSY, CDR2 FQNENV. CDR3 size: 14 residues. DNA of the CDR3: TGTGCCAGCAGCCCTGAGACAGTAAACTATGGCTACACCTTC. Encoded protein: CASSPETVNYGYTF.

This rearrangement joins TRBV7-3 to TRBJ2-7; 8 bases are shared with TRBD1. This CDR3 contains 13 residues. The trim removed 5 bases at V and 6 bases at J, leaving 6 bases unmatched. Looked up from germline, CDR1 is SGHTA and CDR2 is FQGTGA. CDR3 bases: TGTGCCAGCAGCCGGGACAGGTTGGCCGAGCAGTACTTC. This sequence encodes CASSRDRLAEQYF. Based on the CDR3 plus reference TRBV7-3 and TRBJ2-7, the full variable domain is GAGVSQTPSNKVTEKGKYVELRCDPISGHTALYWYRQSLGQGPEFLIYFQGTGAADDSGLPNDRFFAVRPEGSVSTLKIQRTERGDSAVYLCASSRDRLAEQYFGPGTRLTVT.

This clone was counted a single time. The chain recombines TRBV28 with TRBJ2-5; possibly TRBD2 for D (6 bases). The V gene's germline CDR1 is MDHEN and CDR2 SYDVKM. The CDR3 runs 12 residues. Trimming left V 7 bases short and J 8 bases short, with 14 bases between. CDR3 sequence (DNA): TGTGCCAGCACTGGGGGGAGACCCACCCAGTACTTC. Residues: CASTGGRPTQYF.

This clone has a handful of counts. This chain joins TRBV18 and TRBJ2-3; TRBD2 matches 10 bases. The CDR3 has 15 residues. The germline gives CDR1 KGHSH, CDR2 LQKENI. Losses at the gene ends were 3 bases for V and 1 base for J; bases not matched to a gene: 1. CDR3 loop: CASSPGTSGTDTQYF. The CDR3, as DNA: TGTGCCAGCTCACCCGGGACTAGCGGCACAGATACGCAGTATTTT. Full variable domain (missing parts from reference TRBV18 and TRBJ2-3): NAGVMQNPRHLVRRRGQEARLRCSPMKGHSHVYWYRQLPEEGLKFMVYLQKENIIDESGMPKERFSAEFPKEGPSILRIQQVVRGDSAAYFCASSPGTSGTDTQYFGPGTRLTVL.

The V call is TRBV6-4, the J call TRBJ1-2, with 9 bases identical to TRBD1. The CDR3 sequence is 15 residues long. J was trimmed by 4 bases and V by 8 bases; bases with no gene match: 11. Germline V gives CDR1 MRHNA, CDR2 SNTAGT. In nucleotides, the CDR3 is TGTGCCAGCTCCCCCACAGGGGGCCGGAGCTATGGCTACACCTTC. It encodes CASSPTGGRSYGYTF.

V and J are TRBV2 and TRBJ1-5, with unresolved D. The CDR3 extends over 14 amino acids. In germline, CDR1 is SNHLY, CDR2 FYNNEI. The V end was cut by 1 base, the J end by 2 bases, with 6 bases between. The CDR3 region has the DNA TGTGCCAGCAGTGAAGTTAGTGGCAATCAGCCCCAGCATTTT. This sequence encodes CASSEVSGNQPQHF. Supplemented by reference TRBV2 and TRBJ1-5, the full variable domain reads EPEVTQTPSHQVTQMGQEVILRCVPISNHLYFYWYRQILGQKVEFLVSFYNNEISEKSEIFDDQFSVERPDGSNFTLKIRSTKLEDSAMYFCASSEVSGNQPQHFGDGTRLSIL.

This clone was detected only a few times. CDR3 sequence: CASSSLGLAGNEQFF. CDR3 nucleotides: TGTGCCAGCAGCTCACTTGGACTAGCGGGCAATGAGCAGTTCTTC. The chain employs TRBV7-2 and TRBJ2-1; 11 bases map to TRBD2. The V gene's germline CDR1 is SGHTA and CDR2 FQGNSA. V lost 4 bases and J lost 6; bases outside the gene matches: 5. This CDR3 spans 15 amino acids. Filled out from reference TRBV7-2 and TRBJ2-1, the complete variable domain reads GAGVSQSPSNKVTEKGKDVELRCDPISGHTALYWYRQSLGQGLEFLIYFQGNSAPDKSGLPSDRFSAERTGGSVSTLTIQRTQQEDSAVYLCASSSLGLAGNEQFFGPGTRLTVL.

The chain combines TRBV7-9 with TRBJ1-6; TRBD1 agrees at 7 bases. Germline V gives CDR1 SEHNR, CDR2 FQNEAQ (reference sequence). This CDR3 is 13 amino acids long. Trimming at V came to 5 bases and at J to 10 bases, leaving 5 bases not matched to a gene. As DNA, the CDR3 is TGTGCCAGCAGCACAGGGGTCCGGTCACCCCTCCACTTT. Translation: CASSTGVRSPLHF.

This sequence joins TRBV28 and TRBJ2-2; D might be TRBD2 (5 bases). Germline lookup yields CDR1 MDHEN and CDR2 SYDVKM. Trimming removed 7 bases at V and 3 bases at J, with 15 bases between. The length of the CDR3 is 15 residues. DNA for the CDR3: TGTGCCAGCACCCCGGGGAGCGTTCACACCGGGGAGCTGTTTTTT. It encodes CASTPGSVHTGELFF.

This clone showed up just a few times. V and J are TRBV7-6 and TRBJ1-3; unclear D gene. With 0 bases removed from V and 4 bases from J, the gap between germline ends came to 10 bases. Germline CDR1 SGHVS, CDR2 FNYEAQ. This CDR3 has 15 amino acids. The CDR3 sequence is CASSLASIGGNTIYF. CDR3 nucleotides: TGTGCCAGCAGCTTAGCCTCAATCGGGGGAAACACCATATATTTT.

The V call is TRBV2, the J call TRBJ2-7; 7 positions agree with TRBD1. V lost 4 bases to trimming and J lost 2 bases; unmatched junction nucleotides: 8. CDR1 and CDR2 from the germline V gene are SNHLY and FYNNEI. The CDR3 runs to 15 residues. Here the CDR3 reads CASSVERQGAYEQYF. CDR3 in DNA: TGTGCCAGCAGTGTGGAAAGACAGGGAGCCTACGAGCAGTACTTC.

The chain recombines TRBV7-2 with TRBJ1-2, with D perhaps TRBD1 (5 bases). CDR3 size: 13 residues. Germline V gene sequence: CDR1 SGHTA, CDR2 FQGNSA. Deletions cut 5 bases from V and 8 bases from J, with 15 bases between. The CDR3 region has the DNA TGTGCCAGCAGCCCGGGGACGGCGGGCGGCTACACCTTC. Translated, it gives CASSPGTAGGYTF.

The chain carries TRBV12-5 and TRBJ2-1, with unresolved D. Trimming removed 1 base at V and 3 bases at J, with 4 bases between. The CDR3 is made up of 13 amino acids. Per the germline V gene, CDR1 is LGHNT and CDR2 is FRNRAP. CDR3 in amino acids: CASGLANYNEQFF. CDR3 nucleotide sequence: TGTGCTAGTGGTTTGGCAAACTACAATGAGCAGTTCTTC.

The genes are TRBV28 and TRBJ2-2, with TRBD2 matching over 10 bases. Trimming took 5 bases from V and 8 from J; bases not matched to a gene: 14. Looked up from germline, CDR1 is MDHEN and CDR2 is SYDVKM. This CDR3 comprises 17 residues. The CDR3 loop reads CASSPIPSGSFDGELFF. CDR3 DNA: TGTGCCAGCAGTCCCATTCCTAGCGGGAGCTTTGATGGGGAGCTGTTTTTT.

The genes are TRBV5-8 and TRBJ1-2; no reliable D call. The CDR3 is 14 residues long. Trimming took 2 bases from V and 3 from J, leaving 11 bases between them. Germline V gene sequence: CDR1 SGHTS, CDR2 YDEGEE. The CDR3 DNA is TGTGCCAGCAGCTTTGCCGCTTATGACTATGGCTACACCTTC. Its protein is CASSFAAYDYGYTF.

V usage is TRBV5-5 and J usage is TRBJ2-1; D not resolved. The CDR3 is 12 amino acids. Germline CDR1 is SGHKS and CDR2 is YYEKEE (reference sequence). V lost 1 base to trimming and J lost 5 bases, with 4 bases between them. This CDR3 is CASSLQDNEQFF. The CDR3 DNA reads as TGTGCCAGCAGCTTGCAGGACAATGAGCAGTTCTTC.

This clone was observed a few times. The V and J genes are TRBV7-9 and TRBJ2-5; 8 positions agree with TRBD2. Germline lookup yields CDR1 SEHNR and CDR2 FQNEAQ (reference sequence). The CDR3 spans 16 residues. Unmatched junction bases numbered 14, after V lost 6 bases and J lost 5 bases. In nucleotides, the CDR3 is TGTGCCAGCAGACGTGCAAGCGGGGGCATCCGGGAGACCCAGTACTTC. Protein product: CASRRASGGIRETQYF.

A few counts support this clone. CDR3 in DNA: TGTGCCAGCAGCACAAGGGACAGGGAGTCCTATGGCTACACCTTC. Translated: CASSTRDRESYGYTF. The chain employs TRBV7-8 and TRBJ1-2; TRBD1 aligns across 9 bases. CDR3 length: 15 residues. CDR1 and CDR2 (germline): SGHVS, FQNEAQ. V dropped 5 bases and J dropped 4; count of bases not matched to a gene: 8.

In its sample, this clone was seen once. This chain connects TRBV15 to TRBJ2-2; D is uncertain. The CDR3 runs to 12 residues. Germline V CDR1 and CDR2: LNHNV, YYDKDF (reference sequence). V was pared by 5 bases and J by 5 bases, with 6 bases between. Here the CDR3 reads CATSQGTGELFF. Written as DNA, the CDR3 is TGTGCCACCAGCCAAGGGACCGGGGAGCTGTTTTTT.